Listed here is a single T cell receptor (beta chain). No cognate antigen has been identified for it. No clone much larger than this one lies a single base away; base qualities are absent. The library was prepared using the immunoSEQ multiplex PCR assay. TCRdb took over this immuneACCESS table, retaining in-frame rearrangements with V and J assigned. Such tables are incomplete; in checked studies, under half of the missing clones stem from an unresolved V gene, and the remainder is unexplained. This sample has around 3,300 clones in its table, and about an eighth of those were observed once. The ten largest make up more than 7.5% of the sample. This record comes from a study of tumour-infiltrating T cells in Burkitt lymphoma (dated by TCRdb to the early 2020s). Regarding the research as a whole: All epidemiological subtypes of Burkitt lymphoma were represented among the approximately 88 patients who made up the cohort. TCR repertoire data were compared against clinical outcome, and productive clonality predicted overall survival and progression-free survival independently of established prognostic factors such as age at diagnosis.

CDR1 is given as SGHTA and CDR2 as FQGNSA, both from the germline V gene. Trimming removed 7 bases from V and 0 bases from J; the gene matches leave 5 bases unexplained. The CDR3 runs 14 amino acids, cysteine and phenylalanine included. Just CDR3 DNA is preserved here, 42 bases in frame from base 1. Overall results and qualifications from the work: Several public clonotypes shared across numerous Burkitt lymphoma patients were found, and shared tumour neoantigen selection absent from diffuse large B-cell lymphoma was thereby suggested.

The sequencing input was tumor tissue. The TCR originated in a human donor with Burkitt lymphoma. The chain couples TRBV7-2 to TRBJ2-7, with 8 junctional bases fitting TRBD1. The CDR3: CASNDRGASYEQYF. The bases are TGTGCCAGCAACGACAGGGGTGCCTCCTACGAGCAGTACTTC.